This TCR beta chain comes out of a study of CD8 T cell repertoires and HIV-1 epitope variants. Study summary: Twenty-five autologous and known Gag and Nef epitope variant peptides each stimulated T cells separately. 1M T cells were kept uncultured as a baseline. Equal numbers of autologous T cell-negative cells presented antigen to enriched T cells.

Regarding this clone: Antigen specificity is unknown.

Assay: immunoSEQ multiplex PCR; the TCRdb copy retains only in-frame clones and omits some. The sample has over 5,000 clones; more than 65% are singletons. Study-level results: Ten or so TCR beta clonotypes were antigen-specific, more than 5 apparently recognizing autologous or escape variants.

Germline-derived CDR1 and CDR2 are SQVTM and ANQGSEA. The CDR3 sequence is 14 residues long. The V and J ends lost 5 bases and 0 bases respectively, with 11 bases between them. Sequenced sample: cultured CD8+ T cells derived from PBMCs. The chain couples TRBV29-1 to TRBJ2-1; D uncertain. The receptor was isolated from a male donor with HIV. CDR3 coding DNA: TGCAGCGTTCTTTGGGTAAGCTCCTACAATGAGCAGTTCTTC. Translating gives CSVLWVSSYNEQFF.